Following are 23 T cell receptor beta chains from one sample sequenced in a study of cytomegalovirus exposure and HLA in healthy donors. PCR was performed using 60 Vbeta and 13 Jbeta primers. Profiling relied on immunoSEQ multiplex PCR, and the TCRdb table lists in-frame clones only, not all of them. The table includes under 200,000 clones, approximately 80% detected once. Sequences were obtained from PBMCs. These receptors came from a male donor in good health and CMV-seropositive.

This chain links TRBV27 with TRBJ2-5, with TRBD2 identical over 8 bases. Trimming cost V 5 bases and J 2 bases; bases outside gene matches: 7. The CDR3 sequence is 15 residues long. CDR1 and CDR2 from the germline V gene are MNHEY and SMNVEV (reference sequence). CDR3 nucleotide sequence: TGTGCCAGCAGTCCAAAGCGGGGGCGACAAGAGACCCAGTACTTC. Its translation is CASSPKRGRQETQYF.

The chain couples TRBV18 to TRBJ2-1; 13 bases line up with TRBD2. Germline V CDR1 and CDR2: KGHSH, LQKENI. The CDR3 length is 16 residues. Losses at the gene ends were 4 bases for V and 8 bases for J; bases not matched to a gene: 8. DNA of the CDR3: TGTGCCAGCTCACGAACTAGCGGGGGGGGTCTGGATGAGCAGTTCTTC. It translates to CASSRTSGGGLDEQFF.

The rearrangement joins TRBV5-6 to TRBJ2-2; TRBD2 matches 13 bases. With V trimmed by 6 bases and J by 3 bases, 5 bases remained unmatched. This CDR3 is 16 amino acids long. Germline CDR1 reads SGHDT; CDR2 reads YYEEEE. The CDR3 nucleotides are TGTGCCAGCAACGGACTAGCGGGGGCCTACACCGGGGAGCTGTTTTTT. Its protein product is CASNGLAGAYTGELFF.

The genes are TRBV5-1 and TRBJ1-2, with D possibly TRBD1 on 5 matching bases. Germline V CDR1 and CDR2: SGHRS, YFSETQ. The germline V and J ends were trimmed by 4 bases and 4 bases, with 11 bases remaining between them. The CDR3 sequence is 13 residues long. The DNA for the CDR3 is TGCGCCAGCAGCCGTGGGGCGCCCTATGGCTACACCTTC. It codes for CASSRGAPYGYTF.

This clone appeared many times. CDR3 sequence: CASSDSLAGPDTQYF. The CDR3 DNA sequence: TGTGCCAGCAGTGACTCACTAGCGGGGCCAGATACGCAGTATTTT. V gene TRBV6-4 combines with J gene TRBJ2-3; 10 nucleotides align to TRBD2. V shed 0 bases and J 4 bases; nucleotides not matched to a gene: 1. The CDR3 covers 15 residues. Germline lookup yields CDR1 MRHNA and CDR2 SNTAGT.

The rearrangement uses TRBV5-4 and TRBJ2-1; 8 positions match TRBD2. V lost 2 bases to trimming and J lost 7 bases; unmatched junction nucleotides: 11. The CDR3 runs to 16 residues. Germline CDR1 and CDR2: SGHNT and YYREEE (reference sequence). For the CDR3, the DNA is TGTGCCAGCAGCTTCGACCCGGGACTAGAGGGGAATGAGCAGTTCTTC. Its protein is CASSFDPGLEGNEQFF. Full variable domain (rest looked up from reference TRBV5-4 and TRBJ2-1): ETGVTQSPTHLIKTRGQQVTLRCSSQSGHNTVSWYQQALGQGPQFIFQYYREEENGRGNFPPRFSGLQFPNYSSELNVNALELDDSALYLCASSFDPGLEGNEQFFGPGTRLTVL.

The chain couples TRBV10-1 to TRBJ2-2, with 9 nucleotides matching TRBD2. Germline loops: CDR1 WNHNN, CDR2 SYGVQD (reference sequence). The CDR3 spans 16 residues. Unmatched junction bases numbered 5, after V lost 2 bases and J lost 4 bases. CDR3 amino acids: CASSETGTSLTGELFF. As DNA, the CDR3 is TGCGCCAGCAGTGAGACCGGGACTAGCCTCACCGGGGAGCTGTTTTTT.

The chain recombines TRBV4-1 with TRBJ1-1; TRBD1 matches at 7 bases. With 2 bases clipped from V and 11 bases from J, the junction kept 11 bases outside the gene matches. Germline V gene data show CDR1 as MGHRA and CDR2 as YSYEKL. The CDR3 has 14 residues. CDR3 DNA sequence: TGCGCCAGCAGCCAAACAGGGGATTCCTTTGGGGCTTTCTTT. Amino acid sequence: CASSQTGDSFGAFF.

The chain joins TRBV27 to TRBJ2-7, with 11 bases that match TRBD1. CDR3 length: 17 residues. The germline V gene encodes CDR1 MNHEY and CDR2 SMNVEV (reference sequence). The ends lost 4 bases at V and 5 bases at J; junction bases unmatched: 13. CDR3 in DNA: TGTGCCAGCAGTTCACGGACAGGGGGCGCAATGGGTGACGAGCAGTACTTC. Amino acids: CASSSRTGGAMGDEQYF.

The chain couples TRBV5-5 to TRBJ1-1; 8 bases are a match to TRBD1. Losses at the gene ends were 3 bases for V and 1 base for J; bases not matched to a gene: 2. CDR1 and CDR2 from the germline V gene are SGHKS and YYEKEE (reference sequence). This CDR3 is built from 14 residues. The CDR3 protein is CASSSTGGNTEAFF. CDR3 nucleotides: TGTGCCAGCAGCTCCACAGGGGGGAACACTGAAGCTTTCTTT.

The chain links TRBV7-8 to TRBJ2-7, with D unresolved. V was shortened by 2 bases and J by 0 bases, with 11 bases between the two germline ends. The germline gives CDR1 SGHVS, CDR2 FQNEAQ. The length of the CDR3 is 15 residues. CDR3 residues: CASSLLVESSYEQYF. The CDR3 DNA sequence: TGTGCCAGCAGCTTATTGGTCGAGAGCTCCTACGAGCAGTACTTC.

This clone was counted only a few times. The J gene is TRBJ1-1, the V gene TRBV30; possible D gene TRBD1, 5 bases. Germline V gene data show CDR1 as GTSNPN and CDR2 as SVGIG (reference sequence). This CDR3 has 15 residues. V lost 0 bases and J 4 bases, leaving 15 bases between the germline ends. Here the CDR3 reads CAWSVSTRVGTEAFF. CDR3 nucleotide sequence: TGTGCCTGGAGTGTATCTACCAGGGTGGGCACTGAAGCTTTCTTT.

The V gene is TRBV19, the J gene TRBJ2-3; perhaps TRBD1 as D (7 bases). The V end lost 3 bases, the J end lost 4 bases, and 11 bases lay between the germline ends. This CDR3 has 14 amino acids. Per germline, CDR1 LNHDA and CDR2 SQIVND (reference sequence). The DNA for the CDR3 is TGTGCCAGTAGTATCAGGGGGGCCGCAGATACGCAGTATTTT. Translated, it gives CASSIRGAADTQYF. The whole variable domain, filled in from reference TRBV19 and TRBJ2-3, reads DGGITQSPKYLFRKEGQNVTLSCEQNLNHDAMYWYRQDPGQGLRLIYYSQIVNDFQKGDIAEGYSVSREKKESFPLTVTSAQKNPTAFYLCASSIRGAADTQYFGPGTRLTVL.

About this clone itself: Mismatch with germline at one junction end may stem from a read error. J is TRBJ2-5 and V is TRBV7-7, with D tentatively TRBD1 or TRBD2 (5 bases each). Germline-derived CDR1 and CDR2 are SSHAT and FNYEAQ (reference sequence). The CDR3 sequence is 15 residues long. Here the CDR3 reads CASRARTDTLGTQYF. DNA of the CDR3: TGTGCTAGCAGGGCCAGGACTGATACACTAGGGACCCAGTACTTC. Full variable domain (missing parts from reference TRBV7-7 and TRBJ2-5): GAGVSQSPRYKVTKRGQDVTLRCDPISSHATLYWYQQALGQGPEFLTYFNYEAQPDKSGLPSDRFSAERPEGSISTLTIQRTEQRDSAMYRCASRARTDTLGTQYFGPGTRLLVL.

The CDR3 spells CASSLVAPGETQYF. In nucleotides, the CDR3 is TGTGCCAGCAGCTTGGTGGCCCCCGGGGAGACCCAGTACTTC. The chain employs TRBV5-8 and TRBJ2-5; the D is unclear. Germline V lookup: CDR1 SGHTS, CDR2 YDEGEE. The length of the CDR3 is 14 residues. V was trimmed by 0 bases and J by 5 bases, leaving 11 bases between them.

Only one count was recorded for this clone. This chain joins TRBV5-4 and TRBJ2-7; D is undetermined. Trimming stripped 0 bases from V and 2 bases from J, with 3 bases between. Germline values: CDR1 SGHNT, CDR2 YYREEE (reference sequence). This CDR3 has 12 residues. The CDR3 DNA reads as TGTGCCAGCAGCTTGGACACCTACGAGCAGTACTTC. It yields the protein CASSLDTYEQYF.

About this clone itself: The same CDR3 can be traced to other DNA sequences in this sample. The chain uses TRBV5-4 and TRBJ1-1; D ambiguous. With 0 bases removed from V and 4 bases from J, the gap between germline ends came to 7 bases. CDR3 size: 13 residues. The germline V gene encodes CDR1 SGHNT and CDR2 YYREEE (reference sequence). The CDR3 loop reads CASSLGGGTEAFF. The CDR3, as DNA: TGTGCCAGCAGCTTGGGAGGCGGCACTGAAGCTTTCTTT.

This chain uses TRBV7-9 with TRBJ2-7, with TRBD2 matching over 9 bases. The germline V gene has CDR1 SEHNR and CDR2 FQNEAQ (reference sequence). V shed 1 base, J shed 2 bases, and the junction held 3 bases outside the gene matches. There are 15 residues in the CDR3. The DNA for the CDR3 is TGTGCCAGCAGCTTAGGAGCGGGGGGCCCCTACGAGCAGTACTTC. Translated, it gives CASSLGAGGPYEQYF.

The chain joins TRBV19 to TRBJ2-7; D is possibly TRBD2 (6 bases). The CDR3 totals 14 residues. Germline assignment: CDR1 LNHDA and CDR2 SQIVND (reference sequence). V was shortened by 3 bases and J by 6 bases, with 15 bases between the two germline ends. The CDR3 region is CASSIDYDGGEQYF. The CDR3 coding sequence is TGTGCCAGTAGTATCGACTACGACGGGGGCGAGCAGTACTTC.

The CDR3 here is CASSESGTYTGELFF. DNA of the CDR3: TGCGCCAGCAGTGAGTCCGGGACATACACCGGGGAGCTGTTTTTT. J is TRBJ2-2 and V is TRBV10-1, with D possibly TRBD1 on 6 matching bases. CDR1 and CDR2 (germline): WNHNN, SYGVQD (reference sequence). Trimming shortened V by 0 bases and J by 3 bases, and 8 bases separated the two germline ends. The CDR3 sequence is 15 residues long.

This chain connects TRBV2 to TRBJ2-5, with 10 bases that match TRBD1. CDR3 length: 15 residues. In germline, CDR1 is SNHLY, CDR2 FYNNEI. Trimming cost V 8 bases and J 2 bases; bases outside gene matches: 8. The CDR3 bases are TGTGCCAGCGGACAGGGGGTAAATCTTCAAGAGACCCAGTACTTC. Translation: CASGQGVNLQETQYF.

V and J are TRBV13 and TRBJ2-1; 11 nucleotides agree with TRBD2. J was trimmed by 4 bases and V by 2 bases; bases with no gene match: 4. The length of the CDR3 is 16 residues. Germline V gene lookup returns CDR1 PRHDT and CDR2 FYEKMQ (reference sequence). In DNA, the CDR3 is TGTGCCAGCAGCTTATCACTAGCGGGGGAGTACAATGAGCAGTTCTTC. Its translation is CASSLSLAGEYNEQFF. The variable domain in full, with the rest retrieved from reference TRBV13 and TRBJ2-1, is AAGVIQSPRHLIKEKRETATLKCYPIPRHDTVYWYQQGPGQDPQFLISFYEKMQSDKGSIPDRFSAQQFSDYHSELNMSSLELGDSALYFCASSLSLAGEYNEQFFGPGTRLTVL.

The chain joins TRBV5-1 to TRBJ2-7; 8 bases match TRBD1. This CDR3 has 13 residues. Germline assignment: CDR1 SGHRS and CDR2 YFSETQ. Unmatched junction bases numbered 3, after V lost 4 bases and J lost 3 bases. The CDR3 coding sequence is TGCGCCAGCAGCACTGGGACAGGCTACGAGCAGTACTTC. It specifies CASSTGTGYEQYF.